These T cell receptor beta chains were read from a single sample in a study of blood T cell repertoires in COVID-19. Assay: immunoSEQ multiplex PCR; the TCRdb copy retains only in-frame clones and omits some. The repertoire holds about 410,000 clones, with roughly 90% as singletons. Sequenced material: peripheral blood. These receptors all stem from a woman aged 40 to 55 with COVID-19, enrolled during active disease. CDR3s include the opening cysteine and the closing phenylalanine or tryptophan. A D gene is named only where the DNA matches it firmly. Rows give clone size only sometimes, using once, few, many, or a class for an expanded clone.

CDR3: CASSLGTGGNENTEAFF
DNA: TGTGCCAGCAGCTTGGGGACGGGAGGGAACGAGAACACTGAAGCTTTCTTT
V: TRBV5-6
length: 17
J: TRBJ1-1
size: .
D: .

CDR3: CAGSLGLGGYGYTF
DNA: TGCGCCGGCAGCTTGGGGCTGGGGGGCTATGGCTACACCTTC
V: TRBV5-1
length: 14
J: TRBJ1-2
size: .
D: .

CDR3: CASSPQRDEQYF
DNA: TGTGCCAGCAGCCCACAGCGGGACGAGCAGTACTTC
V: TRBV7-2
length: 12
J: TRBJ2-7
size: once
D: .

CDR3: CASSIPGTDTQYF
DNA: TGTGCCAGTAGTATACCGGGAACAGATACGCAGTATTTT
V: TRBV19
length: 13
J: TRBJ2-3
size: .
D: .

CDR3: CASSSAIPNGRQPQHF
DNA: TGTGCCAGCAGCTCGGCAATTCCCAATGGGCGTCAGCCCCAGCATTTT
V: TRBV11-2
length: 16
J: TRBJ1-5
size: .
D: .

CDR3: CASSPSGTGVYEQYF
DNA: TGTGCCAGCAGCCCATCGGGGACAGGGGTCTACGAGCAGTACTTC
V: TRBV7-2
length: 15
J: TRBJ2-7
size: .
D: TRBD1

CDR3: CASSRTGGLQETQYF
DNA: TGTGCCAGCAGTCGGACAGGGGGCCTTCAAGAGACCCAGTACTTC
V: TRBV2
length: 15
J: TRBJ2-5
size: .
D: TRBD1

CDR3: CASIYSGTGSNQPQHF
DNA: TGTGCCAGCATCTACTCCGGGACAGGTAGCAATCAGCCCCAGCATTTT
V: TRBV28
length: 16
J: TRBJ1-5
size: .
D: TRBD1

CDR3: CASSPPDRGHNSPLHF
DNA: TGCGCCAGCAGCCCGCCGGACAGGGGGCATAATTCACCCCTCCACTTT
V: TRBV5-1
length: 16
J: TRBJ1-6
size: .
D: TRBD1

CDR3: CASSLVSVRDRGVYGYTF
DNA: TGTGCCAGCAGCTTAGTCAGTGTCCGGGACAGGGGTGTCTATGGCTACACCTTC
V: TRBV7-8
length: 18
J: TRBJ1-2
size: .
D: TRBD1

CDR3: CASSATAGTAIGEAFF
DNA: TGTGCCAGCTCAGCCACCGCCGGGACAGCCATAGGAGAAGCTTTCTTT
V: TRBV18
length: 16
J: TRBJ1-1
size: .
D: TRBD1

CDR3: CASSQDIQGAINYGYTF
DNA: TGCGCCAGCAGCCAAGATATACAGGGGGCGATTAACTATGGCTACACCTTC
V: TRBV4-3
length: 17
J: TRBJ1-2
size: .
D: TRBD1

CDR3: CASSLWLPGQGSYNEQFF
DNA: TGTGCCAGCAGTTTATGGCTTCCAGGACAGGGGTCCTACAATGAGCAGTTCTTC
V: TRBV28
length: 18
J: TRBJ2-1
size: .
D: TRBD1

CDR3: CAISESKGLGPGYEQYF
DNA: TGTGCCATCAGTGAGTCTAAGGGGCTGGGGCCGGGCTACGAGCAGTACTTC
V: TRBV10-3
length: 17
J: TRBJ2-7
size: .
D: .

CDR3: CASSAGQARTQYF
DNA: TGTGCCAGCAGCGCCGGACAGGCTCGGACCCAGTACTTC
V: TRBV7-2
length: 13
J: TRBJ2-5
size: .
D: TRBD1

CDR3: CASSLGGGFTNTEAFF
DNA: TGTGCCAGTAGTTTAGGAGGGGGCTTTACGAACACTGAAGCTTTCTTT
V: TRBV19
length: 16
J: TRBJ1-1
size: .
D: TRBD1

CDR3: CASSSGQGEGYTF
DNA: TGTGCCAGCTCATCTGGACAGGGGGAAGGCTACACCTTC
V: TRBV18
length: 13
J: TRBJ1-2
size: .
D: TRBD1

CDR3: CAWSVTASNSPLHF
DNA: TGTGCCTGGAGTGTCACAGCTTCTAATTCACCCCTCCACTTT
V: TRBV30
length: 14
J: TRBJ1-6
size: .
D: .

CDR3: CASSLTRAASEAFF
DNA: TGTGCCAGCAGCTTAACGAGGGCGGCTTCTGAAGCTTTCTTT
V: TRBV7-2
length: 14
J: TRBJ1-1
size: .
D: .

CDR3: CASSPSDTIYF
DNA: TGTGCCAGCTCACCATCTGACACCATATATTTT
V: TRBV18
length: 11
J: TRBJ1-3
size: .
D: .

CDR3: CASSVSSGDSGNTIYF
DNA: TGTGCCAGCAGTGTTTCTTCAGGTGACTCTGGAAACACCATATATTTT
V: TRBV6-1
length: 16
J: TRBJ1-3
size: .
D: .

CDR3: CASSSSVSPLHF
DNA: TGTGCCAGTAGTTCCTCGGTTTCACCCCTCCACTTT
V: TRBV19
length: 12
J: TRBJ1-6
size: few
D: .

CDR3: CASSLSGTGINEQFF
DNA: TGTGCCAGCTCACTTTCCGGGACAGGGATCAATGAGCAGTTCTTC
V: TRBV18
length: 15
J: TRBJ2-1
size: .
D: TRBD1

CDR3: CAIRKGQSNTEAFF
DNA: TGTGCCATCAGGAAGGGACAGTCTAATACTGAAGCTTTCTTT
V: TRBV10-3
length: 14
J: TRBJ1-1
size: once
D: TRBD1

CDR3: CASSYLGQGQETQYF
DNA: TGTGCCAGCAGTTACCTGGGACAGGGCCAAGAGACCCAGTACTTC
V: TRBV6-5
length: 15
J: TRBJ2-5
size: .
D: TRBD1

CDR3: CASSIGWTGQGSQPQHF
DNA: TGTGCCAGTAGTATAGGGTGGACAGGTCAAGGCTCTCAGCCCCAGCATTTT
V: TRBV19
length: 17
J: TRBJ1-5
size: .
D: TRBD1

CDR3: CASSEGADGYTF
DNA: TGTGCCAGCAGTGAAGGGGCTGATGGCTACACCTTC
V: TRBV2
length: 12
J: TRBJ1-2
size: .
D: .

CDR3: CSASLGSNQPQHF
DNA: TGCAGTGCTAGTCTCGGGAGCAATCAGCCCCAGCATTTT
V: TRBV20-1
length: 13
J: TRBJ1-5
size: .
D: .

CDR3: CASSLQGNQPQHF
DNA: TGCGCCAGCAGCCTGCAGGGAAATCAGCCCCAGCATTTT
V: TRBV5-1
length: 13
J: TRBJ1-5
size: .
D: .

CDR3: CATRTPSSYNSPLHF
DNA: TGTGCCACCCGAACCCCGAGCTCCTATAATTCACCCCTCCACTTT
V: TRBV10-3
length: 15
J: TRBJ1-6
size: .
D: .

CDR3: CASSLGANYGYTF
DNA: TGTGCCAGCAGCTTAGGGGCAAACTATGGCTACACCTTC
V: TRBV7-9
length: 13
J: TRBJ1-2
size: .
D: .

CDR3: CAREGAGENYGYTF
DNA: TGTGCCAGAGAGGGAGCAGGGGAGAACTATGGCTACACCTTC
V: TRBV2
length: 14
J: TRBJ1-2
size: once
D: .

CDR3: CASSELDYSTDTQYF
DNA: TGTGCCAGCAGTGAATTAGACTATTCCACAGATACGCAGTATTTT
V: TRBV25-1
length: 15
J: TRBJ2-3
size: .
D: .

CDR3: CASSLAGAAETQYF
DNA: TGTGCCAGCAGTTTAGCGGGCGCGGCAGAGACCCAGTACTTC
V: TRBV28
length: 14
J: TRBJ2-5
size: .
D: .

CDR3: CASRNQLYSNQPQHF
DNA: TGTGCCAGTAGGAATCAGTTGTATAGCAATCAGCCCCAGCATTTT
V: TRBV19
length: 15
J: TRBJ1-5
size: .
D: .

CDR3: CASSIRRGQNSNQPQHF
DNA: TGTGCCAGTAGTATAAGACGGGGTCAGAATAGCAATCAGCCCCAGCATTTT
V: TRBV19
length: 17
J: TRBJ1-5
size: .
D: .

CDR3: CASSGLAGISYNEQFF
DNA: TGTGCCAGCAGTGGGCTTGCGGGTATATCCTACAATGAGCAGTTCTTC
V: TRBV27
length: 16
J: TRBJ2-1
size: once
D: .

CDR3: CASSSLSSQETQYF
DNA: TGTGCCAGCAGTTCCCTGTCCTCCCAAGAGACCCAGTACTTC
V: TRBV27
length: 14
J: TRBJ2-5
size: .
D: .

CDR3: CASSLEAFSGRTYEQYF
DNA: TGTGCCAGCAGCTTAGAGGCCTTTAGCGGGAGGACCTACGAGCAGTACTTC
V: TRBV13
length: 17
J: TRBJ2-7
size: .
D: TRBD2

CDR3: CASRSLQGYEQYF
DNA: TGTGCCAGCAGGAGCTTACAGGGCTACGAGCAGTACTTC
V: TRBV19
length: 13
J: TRBJ2-7
size: once
D: .

CDR3: CASSIEGRGTLVYTEAFF
DNA: TGTGCCAGTAGTATCGAGGGCAGGGGCACCCTGGTGTACACTGAAGCTTTCTTT
V: TRBV19
length: 18
J: TRBJ1-1
size: .
D: .

CDR3: CASSNGLDNEQFF
DNA: TGTGCCAGCAGCAACGGACTAGACAATGAGCAGTTCTTC
V: TRBV5-4
length: 13
J: TRBJ2-1
size: .
D: TRBD2

CDR3: CASKLREGPGELFF
DNA: TGTGCCAGTAAATTGCGGGAGGGCCCCGGGGAGCTGTTTTTT
V: TRBV19
length: 14
J: TRBJ2-2
size: .
D: TRBD2

CDR3: CASGRQGVLGELFF
DNA: TGTGCTAGTGGTCGACAGGGGGTTCTCGGGGAGCTGTTTTTT
V: TRBV12-5
length: 14
J: TRBJ2-2
size: .
D: TRBD1

CDR3: CSVVQGTGYTF
DNA: TGCAGCGTCGTACAGGGGACTGGCTACACCTTC
V: TRBV29-1
length: 11
J: TRBJ1-2
size: .
D: TRBD1

CDR3: CASSPRTGGIYGYTF
DNA: TGTGCCAGCAGTCCCCGGACAGGGGGGATCTATGGCTACACCTTC
V: TRBV28
length: 15
J: TRBJ1-2
size: .
D: TRBD1

CDR3: CASSLGAGGGYGYTF
DNA: TGTGCCAGCAGCTTAGGGGCAGGGGGCGGCTATGGCTACACCTTC
V: TRBV7-2
length: 15
J: TRBJ1-2
size: .
D: TRBD1